The clone carrying this T cell receptor (beta chain) was counted between two and nine times. The antigen is not known. This sample is part of a study of identical twins. Study conclusions and caveats: High-abundance cord blood beta clonotypes had fewer insertions; memory repertoires showed none. For zero-insertion analyses, partial confounding could come from invariant MAIT and iNKT cells. Low generation-probability sequences were in excess among twin-shared out-of-frame alpha sequences.

This CDR3 is built from 14 residues. Germline CDR1 is LGHDT and CDR2 is YNNKEL (reference sequence). V was cut by 4 bases and J by 5 bases, with 11 bases left in between. Template switching created a universal primer site, and the cDNA included unique molecular identifiers. TCRdb called the 5' RACE reads again in MiXCR, with one record for every CDR3 protein. Of 15,000 to 20,000 distinct CDR3 sequences listed, 55% to 75% are singletons. This clonotype originated in a woman aged 18-29 years in good health. This table probably holds off-target reads from a library built for another chain. This chain connects TRBV3-1 to TRBJ2-2; no clear D gene. Input material: memory (CD45RO+) T cells sorted from blood. Written as DNA, the CDR3 is TGTGCCAGCAGCCCCCTTACAGTAACCGGGGAGCTGTTTTTT. Its translation is CASSPLTVTGELFF.